These T cell receptor beta chains were read from a single sample in a study of regulatory T cells in long-lasting Graves disease. TCRdb fed the multiplex PCR reads into MiXCR, producing one record per CDR3 protein. The sample consists of over 650,000 distinct CDR3 sequences, about 32% of them appearing once. Specimen: peripheral blood mononuclear cells (PBMCs), collected when the disease was refractory, from a patient treated with antithyroid drugs. Every receptor here comes from a female donor with Graves disease. The CDR3 runs from the conserved cysteine through the conserved F or W. The D gene is left open where the match is weak. A clone size is listed for some rows: how often the clone was seen (once, few, many), or a class if it is expanded.

j_call: TRBJ2-7; d_call: .; v_call: TRBV5-1; clone_size: few; cdr3_nt: TGCGCCAGCAGCTCCTGGAGGCAGGGCGAGCAGTACTTC; cdr3_aa: CASSSWRQGEQYF
j_call: TRBJ2-4; d_call: .; v_call: TRBV3-1; clone_size: .; cdr3_nt: TGTGCCAGCAGCCAAGATCTAACGGGACAAAACATTCAGTACTTC; cdr3_aa: CASSQDLTGQNIQYF
j_call: TRBJ1-1; d_call: .; v_call: TRBV28; clone_size: many; cdr3_nt: TGTGCCAGCAGGGACCTAGGGGAGTGGACTGAAGCTTTCTTT; cdr3_aa: CASRDLGEWTEAFF
j_call: TRBJ1-2; d_call: .; v_call: TRBV3-1; clone_size: .; cdr3_nt: TGTGCCAGCAGCGAGGCAGGGGTCTTCTATGGCTACACCTTC; cdr3_aa: CASSEAGVFYGYTF
j_call: TRBJ1-5; d_call: .; v_call: TRBV28; clone_size: .; cdr3_nt: TGTGCCAGCAGTCGATGGGGGCCCACTAATCAGCCCCAGCATTTT; cdr3_aa: CASSRWGPTNQPQHF
j_call: TRBJ1-5; d_call: .; v_call: TRBV12-3/TRBV12-4; clone_size: few; cdr3_nt: TGTGCCAGCACCCAGGGTACGGGCAATCAGCCCCAGCATTTT; cdr3_aa: CASTQGTGNQPQHF
j_call: TRBJ1-1; d_call: TRBD1; v_call: TRBV20-1; clone_size: many; cdr3_nt: TGCAGTGCCCCGGACAGGGTACGGATGAACACTGAAGCTTTCTTT; cdr3_aa: CSAPDRVRMNTEAFF
j_call: TRBJ2-7; d_call: TRBD2; v_call: TRBV20-1; clone_size: .; cdr3_nt: TGCAGTGCTATTGGGACTAGCGGGGCCCCTTACGAGCAGTACTTC; cdr3_aa: CSAIGTSGAPYEQYF
j_call: TRBJ1-5; d_call: TRBD1; v_call: TRBV19; clone_size: .; cdr3_nt: TGTGCCAGTAGTATTCTAAGACAGGGTGGGATCGGTCAGCCCCAGCATTTT; cdr3_aa: CASSILRQGGIGQPQHF
j_call: TRBJ1-2; d_call: TRBD1; v_call: TRBV7-9; clone_size: few; cdr3_nt: TGTGCCAGCAGCTCGGGACAGGGATTTGGAGGCTACACCTTC; cdr3_aa: CASSSGQGFGGYTF
j_call: TRBJ2-7; d_call: TRBD2; v_call: TRBV28; clone_size: many; cdr3_nt: TGTGCCAGCAGCCTCCCGGGACTAGCGGTAGTCGAGCAGTACTTC; cdr3_aa: CASSLPGLAVVEQYF
j_call: TRBJ2-7; d_call: .; v_call: TRBV6-1; clone_size: .; cdr3_nt: TGTGCCAGCAGAAATGGACGGACGTTGGGTCGCGAGCAGTACTTC; cdr3_aa: CASRNGRTLGREQYF
j_call: TRBJ1-5; d_call: .; v_call: TRBV18; clone_size: many; cdr3_nt: TGTGCCAGCTCACCAACGGACAGCAATCAGCCCCAGCATTTT; cdr3_aa: CASSPTDSNQPQHF
j_call: TRBJ1-1; d_call: .; v_call: TRBV7-2; clone_size: .; cdr3_nt: TGTGCCAGCAGCGGCTTCATGAACACTGAAGCTTTCTTT; cdr3_aa: CASSGFMNTEAFF
j_call: TRBJ2-7; d_call: .; v_call: TRBV6-2/TRBV6-3; clone_size: few; cdr3_nt: TGTGCCAGCAGTTCCCCCCTAAAGGGGGAGCAGTACTTC; cdr3_aa: CASSSPLKGEQYF
j_call: TRBJ1-2; d_call: .; v_call: TRBV29-1; clone_size: .; cdr3_nt: TGCAGCGTTGACATAAGGGTCTATGGCTACACCTTC; cdr3_aa: CSVDIRVYGYTF
j_call: TRBJ1-4; d_call: TRBD1; v_call: TRBV2; clone_size: .; cdr3_nt: TGTGCCAGCAGTAAAACGACAGGGGGGAGAAATGAAAAACTGTTTTTT; cdr3_aa: CASSKTTGGRNEKLFF
j_call: TRBJ2-2; d_call: TRBD2; v_call: TRBV9; clone_size: .; cdr3_nt: TGTGCCAGCAGCGTAGGGGGCGGGAGATACACCGGGGAGCTGTTTTTT; cdr3_aa: CASSVGGGRYTGELFF
j_call: TRBJ2-7; d_call: TRBD2; v_call: TRBV19; clone_size: .; cdr3_nt: TGTGCCAGTAGTTTACTAGCGGGAGGGCCCCACGAGCAGTACTTC; cdr3_aa: CASSLLAGGPHEQYF
j_call: TRBJ1-4; d_call: .; v_call: TRBV7-8; clone_size: .; cdr3_nt: TGTGCCAGCAGCCCAACGGGGATGAATGAAAAACTGTTTTTT; cdr3_aa: CASSPTGMNEKLFF
j_call: TRBJ1-2; d_call: .; v_call: TRBV29-1; clone_size: .; cdr3_nt: TGCAGCGTTGACGACAGCTATGGCTACACCTTC; cdr3_aa: CSVDDSYGYTF
j_call: TRBJ1-2; d_call: TRBD1; v_call: TRBV12-3/TRBV12-4; clone_size: .; cdr3_nt: TGTGCCAGCAGTTTAGGCCCCGGACAGGATAACTATGGCTACACCTTC; cdr3_aa: CASSLGPGQDNYGYTF
j_call: TRBJ2-3; d_call: .; v_call: TRBV20-1; clone_size: .; cdr3_nt: TGCAGTGCTAGGACCTCATTCTTTGGACCATCCACAGATACGCAGTATTTT; cdr3_aa: CSARTSFFGPSTDTQYF
j_call: TRBJ1-5; d_call: .; v_call: TRBV7-2; clone_size: few; cdr3_nt: TGTGCCAGCAGCCGCGGACGGCTTAGCAATCAGCCCCAGCATTTT; cdr3_aa: CASSRGRLSNQPQHF
j_call: TRBJ2-7; d_call: TRBD2; v_call: TRBV11-2; clone_size: many; cdr3_nt: TGTGCCAGCAGCTACAAAGCGGGAGTAATCGAGCAGTACTTC; cdr3_aa: CASSYKAGVIEQYF
j_call: TRBJ2-5; d_call: TRBD2; v_call: TRBV7-6; clone_size: .; cdr3_nt: TGTGCCAGCAGCTTATGGGGAGGGACTGAGACCCAGTACTTC; cdr3_aa: CASSLWGGTETQYF
j_call: TRBJ1-1; d_call: .; v_call: TRBV5-1; clone_size: few; cdr3_nt: TGCGCCAGCCAGGCCCTAGGGGGTCTGAACACTGAAGCTTTCTTT; cdr3_aa: CASQALGGLNTEAFF
j_call: TRBJ2-7; d_call: .; v_call: TRBV28; clone_size: many; cdr3_nt: TGTGCCAGCAGTAACGGACAGAGGCCCTACGAGCAGTACTTC; cdr3_aa: CASSNGQRPYEQYF
j_call: TRBJ1-1; d_call: .; v_call: TRBV29-1; clone_size: few; cdr3_nt: TGCAGCGTGGGGCAGGGGTACACTGAAGCTTTCTTT; cdr3_aa: CSVGQGYTEAFF